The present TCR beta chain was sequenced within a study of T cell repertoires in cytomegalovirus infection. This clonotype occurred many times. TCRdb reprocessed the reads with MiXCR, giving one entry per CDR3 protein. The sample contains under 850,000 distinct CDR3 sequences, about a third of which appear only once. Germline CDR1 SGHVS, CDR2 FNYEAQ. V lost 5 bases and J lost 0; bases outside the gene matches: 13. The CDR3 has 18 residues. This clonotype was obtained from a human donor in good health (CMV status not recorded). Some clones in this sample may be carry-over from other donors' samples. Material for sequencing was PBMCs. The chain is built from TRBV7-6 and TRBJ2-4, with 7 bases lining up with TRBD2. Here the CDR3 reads CASSPQAGTRGAKNIQYF. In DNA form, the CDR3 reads TGTGCCAGCAGCCCCCAAGCGGGGACCCGAGGAGCCAAAAACATTCAGTACTTC. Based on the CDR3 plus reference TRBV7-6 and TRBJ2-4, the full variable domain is GAGVSQSPRYKVTKRGQDVALRCDPISGHVSLYWYRQALGQGPEFLTYFNYEAQQDKSGLPNDRFSAERPEGSISTLTIQRTEQRDSAMYRCASSPQAGTRGAKNIQYFGAGTRLSVL.